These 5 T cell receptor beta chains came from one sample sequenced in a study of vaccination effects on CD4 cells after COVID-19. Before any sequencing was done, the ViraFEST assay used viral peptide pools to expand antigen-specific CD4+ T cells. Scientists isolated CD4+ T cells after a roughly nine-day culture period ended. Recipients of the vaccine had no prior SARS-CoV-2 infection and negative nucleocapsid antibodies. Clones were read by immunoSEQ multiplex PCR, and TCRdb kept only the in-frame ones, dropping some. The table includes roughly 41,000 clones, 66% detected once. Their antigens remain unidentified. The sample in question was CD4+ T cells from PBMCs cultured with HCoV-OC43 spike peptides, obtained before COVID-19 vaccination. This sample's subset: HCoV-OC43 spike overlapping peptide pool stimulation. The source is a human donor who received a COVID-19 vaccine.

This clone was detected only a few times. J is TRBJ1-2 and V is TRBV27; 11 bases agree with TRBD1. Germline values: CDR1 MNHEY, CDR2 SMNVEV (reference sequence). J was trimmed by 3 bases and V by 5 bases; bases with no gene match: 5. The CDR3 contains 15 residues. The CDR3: CASSPGQGAYYGYTF. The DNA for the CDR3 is TGTGCCAGCAGTCCCGGACAGGGGGCATACTATGGCTACACCTTC.

The CDR3 reads CASRPGGSAGNEQFF. CDR3 in DNA: TGTGCCAGCAGGCCCGGCGGGAGTGCCGGCAATGAGCAGTTCTTC. V usage is TRBV6-5 and J usage is TRBJ2-1, with TRBD2 matching over 7 bases. The trim removed 6 bases at V and 6 bases at J, leaving 11 bases unmatched. The CDR3 length is 15 residues. Germline V lookup: CDR1 MNHEY, CDR2 SVGAGI.

Written as DNA, the CDR3 is TGCGCCAGCAGCCAAGATACAGGGAAGAGCTTACACACCTTC. Its translation: CASSQDTGKSLHTF. This chain connects TRBV4-1 to TRBJ1-2, with a tentative D call TRBD1 (6 bases). Germline V gene sequence: CDR1 MGHRA, CDR2 YSYEKL. V was trimmed by 0 bases and J by 12 bases, leaving 17 bases between them. The CDR3 has 14 amino acids.

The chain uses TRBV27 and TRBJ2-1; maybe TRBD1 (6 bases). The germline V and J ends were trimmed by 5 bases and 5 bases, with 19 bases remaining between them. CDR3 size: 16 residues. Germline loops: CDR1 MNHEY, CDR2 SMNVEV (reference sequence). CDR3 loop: CASSAVDRSINNEQFF. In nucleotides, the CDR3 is TGTGCCAGCAGTGCCGTAGACAGGTCTATCAACAATGAGCAGTTCTTC.

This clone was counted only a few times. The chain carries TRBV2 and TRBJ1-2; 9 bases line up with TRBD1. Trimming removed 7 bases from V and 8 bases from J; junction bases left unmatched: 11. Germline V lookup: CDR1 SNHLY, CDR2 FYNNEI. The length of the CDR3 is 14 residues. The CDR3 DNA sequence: TGTGCCAGCATATTGGGACAGGGAATCCGGGGCTACACCTTC. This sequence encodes CASILGQGIRGYTF.